This T cell receptor (beta chain) was documented in a study of blood T cell repertoires in COVID-19. Turning to the study itself: Samples taken during acute and convalescent COVID-19 were collected in the United States, Italy and Spain. Sample material is recorded as cDNA or gDNA derived from T cells, B-cell-depleted T cells, or PBMCs.

Seattle-derived patients entered the study during active infection and were followed longitudinally. The authors' processing: Nucleated cell number was recorded as an estimate derived from reference gene primer amplification. The assay was immunoSEQ multiplex PCR, and TCRdb's table has in-frame clones only and misses some. The D gene and trimming were derived from the DNA, and the V and J assignments and clone size from that table. Of a few hundred thousand clones detected, roughly 88% appear once; the ten largest clones hold about 6.7%. Per germline, CDR1 SQVTM and CDR2 ANQGSEA. The CDR3 has 13 amino acids. V lost 6 bases and J lost 1, with 12 bases in between.

The rearrangement joins TRBV29-1 to TRBJ2-5; perhaps TRBD2 as D (7 bases). The sequence came from a woman aged 25 to 39 with COVID-19, enrolled during active disease. Sequences were obtained from peripheral blood. CDR3 sequence: CSVPGGRQETQYF. The CDR3, as DNA: TGCAGCGTACCCGGGGGGCGCCAAGAGACCCAGTACTTC.